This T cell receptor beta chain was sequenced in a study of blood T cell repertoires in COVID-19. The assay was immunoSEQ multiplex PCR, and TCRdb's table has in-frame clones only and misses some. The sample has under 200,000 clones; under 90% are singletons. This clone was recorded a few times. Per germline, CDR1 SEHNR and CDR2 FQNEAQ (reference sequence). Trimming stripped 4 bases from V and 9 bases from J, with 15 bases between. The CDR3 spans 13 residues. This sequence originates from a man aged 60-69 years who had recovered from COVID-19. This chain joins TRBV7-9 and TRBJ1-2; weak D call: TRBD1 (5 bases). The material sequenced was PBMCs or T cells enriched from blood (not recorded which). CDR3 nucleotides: TGTGCCAGCAGCTCGGAAGACAGAAGCCGCTACACCTTC. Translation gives CASSSEDRSRYTF. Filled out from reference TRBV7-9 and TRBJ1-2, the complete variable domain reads DTGVSQNPRHKITKRGQNVTFRCDPISEHNRLYWYRQTLGQGPEFLTYFQNEAQLEKSRLLSDRFSAERPKGSFSTLEIQRTEQGDSAMYLCASSSEDRSRYTFGSGTRLTVV.